The sample holds many counts of the clone carrying this T cell receptor (beta chain). Its cognate antigen is unknown. One heparinised draw of blood, averaging roughly 120 mL, came from each donor. This sample is drawn from a study of beta chain features in type 1 diabetes. Study-wide findings and caveats: A greater similarity of naive, central memory and Treg TCRB repertoires was seen among patients than among healthy donors. Junctions at VDJ sites from type 1 diabetes patients had fewer insertions and more deletions. Since sequencing was performed on cDNA, cells with high TCR expression could be over-represented.

As every portion of the isolated RNA was reverse transcribed, the sequencing read expressed TCRB transcripts. Sequencing used immunoSEQ multiplex PCR; TCRdb keeps in-frame clones, though not all of them. Of about 150,000 clones listed, roughly 11% are singletons. This receptor was identified in a young man in good health. The sequencing sample was made of central memory CD4+ T cells from blood.

The CDR3 spells CASSQDSRTGGRSNEKLFF. CDR3 nucleotides: TGCGCCAGCAGCCAAGATTCACGGACAGGGGGGCGATCTAATGAAAAACTGTTTTTT. The V and J genes are TRBV4-3 and TRBJ1-4; TRBD1 agrees at 10 bases. The CDR3 is 19 amino acids. The germline gives CDR1 LGHNA, CDR2 YSLEER. Trimming removed 0 bases from V and 3 bases from J; junction bases left unmatched: 10.